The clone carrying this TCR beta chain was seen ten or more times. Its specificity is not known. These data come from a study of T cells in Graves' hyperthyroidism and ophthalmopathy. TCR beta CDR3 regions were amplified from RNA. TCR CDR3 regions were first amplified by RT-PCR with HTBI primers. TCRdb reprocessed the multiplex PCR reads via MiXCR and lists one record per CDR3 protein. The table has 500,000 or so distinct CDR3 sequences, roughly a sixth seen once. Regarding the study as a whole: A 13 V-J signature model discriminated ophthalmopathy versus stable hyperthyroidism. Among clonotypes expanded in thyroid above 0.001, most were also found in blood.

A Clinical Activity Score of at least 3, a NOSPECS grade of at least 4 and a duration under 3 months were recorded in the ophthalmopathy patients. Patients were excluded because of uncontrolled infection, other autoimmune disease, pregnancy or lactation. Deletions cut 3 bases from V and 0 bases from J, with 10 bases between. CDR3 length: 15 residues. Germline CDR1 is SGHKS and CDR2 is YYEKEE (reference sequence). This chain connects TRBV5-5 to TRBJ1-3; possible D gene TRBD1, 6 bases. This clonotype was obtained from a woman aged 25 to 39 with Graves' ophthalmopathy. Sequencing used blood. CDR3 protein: CASSSEQGSGNTIYF. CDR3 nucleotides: TGTGCCAGCAGCTCCGAACAGGGCTCTGGAAACACCATATATTTT.